A single sample is the source of the 16 T cell receptor beta chains below, sequenced in a study of shared clonotypes between healthy human individuals (dated by TCRdb to the early 2020s). Libraries were constructed by the immunoSEQ multiplex PCR assay. TCRdb re-hosts the immuneACCESS table, in-frame sequences only. Its copies lack some clones; in the studies checked, an unresolved V gene accounts for under half of them, and the cause for the rest is not known. The sample records about a million clones, approximately 77% of which are singletons. The top ten clonotypes cover almost 0.9% of the sample. Sequencing used memory CD4+ T cells from PBMCs. The cell subset or site label of this sample denotes: CD45RA-negative fraction. Receptor source: a man between 18 and 35 years old in good health. Some clones in this sample may be carry-over from other donors' samples.

The chain couples TRBV5-1 to TRBJ2-3; the D is unclear. Germline assignment: CDR1 SGHRS and CDR2 YFSETQ. Trimming removed 4 bases at V and 5 bases at J, with 14 bases between. This CDR3 is 14 amino acids long. The CDR3 protein is CASSPGPFIDTQYF. CDR3 bases: TGCGCCAGCAGCCCAGGACCGTTCATAGATACGCAGTATTTT.

Remarks on this clone: A far larger clone is only one base removed, so a read error is likely. This CDR3 is also generated by other DNA sequences in the sample. J is TRBJ1-1 and V is TRBV6-5; D unclear. Trimming pared 6 bases from V and 1 base from J, leaving 3 bases between. CDR1 MNHEY and CDR2 SVGAGI come from the germline V gene. The CDR3 sequence is 11 residues long. The CDR3 DNA sequence: TGTGCCAGCAGGGGGAACACTGAAGCTTTCTTT. Translating gives CASRGNTEAFF.

The chain combines TRBV6-5 with TRBJ1-4; D not certain. CDR1 is MNHEY and CDR2 is SVGAGI in the germline V gene. The CDR3 length is 13 residues. Trimming pared 7 bases from V and 4 bases from J, leaving 10 bases between. The DNA of the CDR3 is TGTGCCAGCAATTGCCCGCATAATGAAAAACTGTTTTTT. This translates into CASNCPHNEKLFF.

This clone was counted a few times. The chain is built from TRBV4-2 and TRBJ1-5; TRBD1 might be the D (6 bases). V was clipped by 3 bases and J by 7 bases, with 13 bases between them. Germline V gene lookup returns CDR1 LGHNA and CDR2 YNFKEQ. The CDR3 loop spans 14 amino acids. CDR3 sequence (DNA): TGTGCCAGCAGCCAGGCAACAGGGATCCAGCCCCAGCATTTT. Amino acid sequence: CASSQATGIQPQHF.

This sequence joins TRBV7-9 and TRBJ1-2; maybe TRBD1 (5 bases). CDR1 SEHNR and CDR2 FQNEAQ come from the germline V gene (reference sequence). Trimming took 5 bases from V and 1 from J, leaving 17 bases between them. The CDR3 consists of 16 residues. The CDR3: CASSTTQGLNNYGYTF. CDR3 bases: TGTGCCAGCAGCACCACGCAGGGTTTAAATAACTATGGCTACACCTTC.

The chain carries TRBV7-8 and TRBJ2-5; TRBD2 agrees at 12 bases. CDR1 and CDR2 (germline): SGHVS, FQNEAQ. The V segment lost 5 bases and the J segment 5 bases; nucleotides outside the gene matches: 9. This CDR3 is built from 16 residues. This CDR3 is CASSQRLAGVMETQYF. The DNA for the CDR3 is TGTGCCAGCAGCCAACGACTAGCGGGAGTTATGGAGACCCAGTACTTC.

V gene TRBV28 combines with J gene TRBJ1-1; tentative D call: TRBD1 (6 bases). Between the trimmed V and J ends, which lost 5 bases and 8 bases, there was a span of 15 bases. Germline-derived CDR1 and CDR2 are MDHEN and SYDVKM. The CDR3 contains 13 residues. The CDR3 region is CASSPTGVWEAFF. In nucleotides, the CDR3 is TGTGCCAGCAGTCCGACAGGTGTCTGGGAAGCTTTCTTT.

J is TRBJ1-2 and V is TRBV29-1; TRBD1 matches at 8 bases. The CDR3 loop spans 12 amino acids. The germline gives CDR1 SQVTM, CDR2 ANQGSEA. V gave up 4 bases and J gave up 8 bases; unmatched junction bases: 6. For the CDR3, the DNA is TGCAGCGTTGGGAGGACAGGGATGGGCTACACCTTC. Protein product: CSVGRTGMGYTF.

This clone was detected only a few times. The V gene is TRBV2, the J gene TRBJ1-6; D perhaps matches TRBD1 (6 bases). V gave up 0 bases and J gave up 10 bases, with 13 bases separating them. The CDR3 extends over 15 amino acids. The germline V gene encodes CDR1 SNHLY and CDR2 FYNNEI. In DNA, the CDR3 is TGTGCCAGCAGTGAAGCGCTGGGGGCTTGGTCACCCCTCCACTTT. It encodes CASSEALGAWSPLHF.

This clone has at least ten counts. The chain has TRBV7-2 and TRBJ2-1; D might be TRBD1 or TRBD2, each matching 6 bases. V was cut by 5 bases and J by 8 bases, with 19 bases left in between. Per the germline V gene, CDR1 is SGHTA and CDR2 is FQGNSA. This CDR3 region has 15 residues. CDR3 nucleotides: TGTGCCAGCAGCCCATCCGGGATGGAGGGGGATGAGCAGTTCTTC. Its protein is CASSPSGMEGDEQFF.

This chain connects TRBV5-1 to TRBJ1-1, with unresolved D. Looked up from germline, CDR1 is SGHRS and CDR2 is YFSETQ. Trimming stripped 6 bases from V and 5 bases from J, with 17 bases between. The length of the CDR3 is 14 residues. The CDR3 region has the DNA TGCGCCAGCAAAGTTTTGGGCGGTGGGACTGAAGCTTTCTTT. As protein: CASKVLGGGTEAFF. Together with reference TRBV5-1 and TRBJ1-1, the CDR3 gives the full variable domain: KAGVTQTPRYLIKTRGQQVTLSCSPISGHRSVSWYQQTPGQGLQFLFEYFSETQRNKGNFPGRFSGRQFSNSRSEMNVSTLELGDSALYLCASKVLGGGTEAFFGQGTRLTVV.

The J gene is TRBJ2-1, the V gene TRBV7-7; D assignment may be TRBD1 or TRBD2 (6 bases each). Germline V gene lookup returns CDR1 SSHAT and CDR2 FNYEAQ (reference sequence). The CDR3 consists of 15 residues. Trimming stripped 5 bases from V and 6 bases from J, with 17 bases between. This CDR3 reads CASSPQGGKGNEQFF. The CDR3 nucleotides read TGTGCCAGCAGCCCCCAAGGGGGGAAGGGCAATGAGCAGTTCTTC.

In nucleotides, the CDR3 is TGTGCCAGCAGTTCCCCTCGGGACAGTGGTGGCTACACCTTC. The encoded protein is CASSSPRDSGGYTF. The V and J genes are TRBV28 and TRBJ1-2, with TRBD1 matching 7 bases. The CDR3 has 14 residues. The germline gives CDR1 MDHEN, CDR2 SYDVKM. V lost 4 bases to trimming and J lost 7 bases; unmatched junction nucleotides: 9.

This CDR3 is CASSQVQGAEGTDTQYF. CDR3 DNA: TGCGCCAGCAGCCAAGTTCAAGGGGCGGAGGGCACAGATACGCAGTATTTT. The V gene is TRBV4-1, the J gene TRBJ2-3, with D perhaps TRBD1 or TRBD2 (5 bases each). V lost 1 base, J lost 1 base, and 15 bases lay in between. Germline lookup yields CDR1 MGHRA and CDR2 YSYEKL. The CDR3 has 17 residues.

The V call is TRBV2, the J call TRBJ1-2; maybe TRBD1 (5 bases). The CDR3 loop spans 15 amino acids. Germline CDR1 reads SNHLY; CDR2 reads FYNNEI. V was shortened by 5 bases and J by 8 bases, with 21 bases between the two germline ends. The CDR3 DNA follows: TGTGCCAGCAGTCAAATAGCCCAGGGTTTTCGGGGCTACACCTTC. Its translation is CASSQIAQGFRGYTF.

A word on this clone: This clone may be a read error of a much larger clone one base away. The V gene is TRBV2, the J gene TRBJ2-2; D call uncertain. The CDR3 is 13 amino acids. Germline CDR1 reads SNHLY; CDR2 reads FYNNEI. CDR3 coding DNA: TGTGCCAGCAGGGCTCAGAACATCGGGGAGCTGTTTTTT. This encodes CASRAQNIGELFF.